This T cell receptor (beta chain) was recorded in a study of blood T cell repertoires in COVID-19. Looking at the study overall: The samples span acute and convalescent COVID-19 from the United States, Italy and Spain. Sources were T cells, B-cell-depleted T cells, or PBMCs; the material itself was cDNA or gDNA.

As handled by the study authors: Estimation of nucleated cell counts relied on the amplification of reference gene primers. Clones were read by immunoSEQ multiplex PCR, and TCRdb kept only the in-frame ones, dropping some. D and trimming were read from the DNA, whereas the V and J calls and clone size are those reported in that table. The repertoire has about 48,000 clones, 80% to 90% of them found once; the top ten carry less than 3%. This clone came up a few times. V lost 0 bases, J lost 6 bases, and 13 bases stayed unmatched. From germline, CDR1 is SGHAT and CDR2 FQNNGV. The CDR3 spans 18 residues.

The rearrangement links TRBV11-2 to TRBJ2-3; 9 bases agree with TRBD1. The sequenced sample consisted of peripheral blood. The receptor's source is an elderly woman with acute or convalescent COVID-19. CDR3 nucleotide sequence: TGTGCCAGCAGCTTAGATTGGGCCAATACAGGGGGCAAGGATACGCAGTATTTT. It codes for CASSLDWANTGGKDTQYF. Combining the CDR3 with reference TRBV11-2 and TRBJ2-3 gives the whole variable domain EAGVAQSPRYKIIEKRQSVAFWCNPISGHATLYWYQQILGQGPKLLIQFQNNGVVDDSQLPKDRFSAERLKGVDSTLKIQPAKLEDSAVYLCASSLDWANTGGKDTQYFGPGTRLTVL.